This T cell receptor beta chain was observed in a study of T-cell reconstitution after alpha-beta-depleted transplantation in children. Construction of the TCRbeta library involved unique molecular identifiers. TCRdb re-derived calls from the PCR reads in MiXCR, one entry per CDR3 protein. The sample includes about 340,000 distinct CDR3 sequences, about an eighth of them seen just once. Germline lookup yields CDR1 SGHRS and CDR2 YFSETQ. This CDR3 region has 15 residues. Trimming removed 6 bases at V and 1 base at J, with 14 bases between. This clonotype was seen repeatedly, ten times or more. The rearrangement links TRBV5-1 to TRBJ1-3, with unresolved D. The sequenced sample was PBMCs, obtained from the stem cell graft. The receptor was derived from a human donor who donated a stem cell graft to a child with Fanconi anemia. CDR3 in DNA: TGCGCCAGCACCTGGGTCCCGGAATCTGGAAACACCATATATTTT. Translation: CASTWVPESGNTIYF.